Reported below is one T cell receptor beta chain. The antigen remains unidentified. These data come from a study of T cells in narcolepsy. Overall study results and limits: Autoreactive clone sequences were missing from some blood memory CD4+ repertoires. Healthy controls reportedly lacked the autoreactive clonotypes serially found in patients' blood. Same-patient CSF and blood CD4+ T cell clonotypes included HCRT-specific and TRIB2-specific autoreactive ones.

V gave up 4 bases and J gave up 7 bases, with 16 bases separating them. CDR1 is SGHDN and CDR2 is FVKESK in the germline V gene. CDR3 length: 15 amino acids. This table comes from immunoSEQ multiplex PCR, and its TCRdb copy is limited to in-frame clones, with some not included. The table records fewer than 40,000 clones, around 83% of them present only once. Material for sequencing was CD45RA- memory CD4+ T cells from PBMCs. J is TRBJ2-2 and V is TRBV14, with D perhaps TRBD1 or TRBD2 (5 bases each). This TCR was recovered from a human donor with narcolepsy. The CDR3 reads CASSLQGARNGELFF. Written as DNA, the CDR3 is TGTGCCAGCAGCCTCCAGGGAGCGCGAAACGGGGAGCTGTTTTTT. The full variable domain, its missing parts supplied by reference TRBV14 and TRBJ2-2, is EAGVTQFPSHSVIEKGQTVTLRCDPISGHDNLYWYRRVMGKEIKFLLHFVKESKQDESGMPNNRFLAERTGGTYSTLKVQPAELEDSGVYFCASSLQGARNGELFFGEGSRLTVL.